Shown below are 16 T cell receptor beta chains from a single sample sequenced in a study of T cells in tumors after PD-1 blockade. The method was immunoSEQ multiplex PCR; TCRdb's version includes in-frame clones alone and lacks a portion of them. Altogether about 63,000 clones are present, less than 85% being singletons, with the ten largest covering approximately 4.8%. The material sequenced was PBMCs, taken after anti-PD-1 treatment. The source is a human donor with basal cell carcinoma.

This sequence joins TRBV28 and TRBJ1-2; D possibly corresponds to TRBD1 (6 bases). Germline CDR1 is MDHEN and CDR2 is SYDVKM. This CDR3 region has 17 residues. Trimming took off 5 bases at V and 5 bases at J, with 24 bases between the two ends. CDR3 sequence reads: CASSPSSPGQRRYGYTF. The CDR3 DNA reads TGTGCCAGCAGTCCGTCTTCTCCGGGACAAAGAAGATATGGCTACACCTTC.

J is TRBJ2-1 and V is TRBV6-5, with TRBD1 matching 9 bases. V dropped 6 bases and J dropped 1; count of bases not matched to a gene: 4. The germline gives CDR1 MNHEY, CDR2 SVGAGI. The CDR3 has 15 amino acids. The CDR3 spells CASRTGQGSYNEQFF. The CDR3 bases are TGTGCCAGCAGAACCGGACAGGGGTCCTACAATGAGCAGTTCTTC.

This sequence joins TRBV28 and TRBJ2-2; D is possibly TRBD2 (6 bases). Trimming removed 6 bases at V and 4 bases at J, with 9 bases between. The CDR3 extends over 13 amino acids. Germline CDR1 is MDHEN and CDR2 is SYDVKM. The chain's CDR3 is CASRLGGTGELFF. The CDR3 bases are TGTGCCAGCAGACTGGGAGGCACCGGGGAGCTGTTTTTT.

This clone was found once. The DNA of the CDR3 is TGTGCCAGCAGTCCATATAGCACAGATACGCAGTATTTT. It codes for CASSPYSTDTQYF. The V gene is TRBV27, the J gene TRBJ2-3; no firm D call. CDR3 length equals 13 residues. Germline values: CDR1 MNHEY, CDR2 SMNVEV (reference sequence). V was shortened by 5 bases and J by 0 bases, with 6 bases between the two germline ends.

This chain links TRBV27 with TRBJ2-2; perhaps TRBD2 as D (5 bases). Germline V CDR1 and CDR2: MNHEY, SMNVEV (reference sequence). The CDR3 is 13 residues long. V was trimmed by 7 bases and J by 0 bases, leaving 6 bases between them. Here the CDR3 reads CASKDSNTGELFF. The CDR3 DNA is TGTGCCAGCAAGGACTCGAACACCGGGGAGCTGTTTTTT.

The rearrangement links TRBV11-2 to TRBJ2-6; 8 bases fit TRBD1. This CDR3 is built from 18 residues. Germline V gene sequence: CDR1 SGHAT, CDR2 FQNNGV. The junction had 13 bases not matched to a gene; V was cut back by 5 bases and J by 4 bases. The CDR3 DNA reads as TGTGCCAGCAGCCCGCGGAGGCAGGGGGCGGCGGGGGCCAACGTCCTGACTTTC. Residues: CASSPRRQGAAGANVLTF.

The V call is TRBV7-8, the J call TRBJ1-2, with a tentative D call TRBD1 (5 bases). V was trimmed by 5 bases and J by 4 bases, leaving 14 bases between them. Germline loops: CDR1 SGHVS, CDR2 FQNEAQ. CDR3 length equals 14 residues. Here the CDR3 DNA reads TGTGCCAGCAGCCCCGCGTGGGACTTCTATGGCTACACCTTC. Amino acid sequence: CASSPAWDFYGYTF.

CDR3 nucleotide sequence: TGTGCCAGCAGCTTAGTAGGTGGCGGGGGCGTAGATACGCAGTATTTT. This encodes CASSLVGGGGVDTQYF. V is TRBV13 and J is TRBJ2-3, with D maybe TRBD2 (7 bases). CDR3 length equals 16 residues. The germline CDR1 and CDR2 sequences are PRHDT and FYEKMQ (reference sequence). Trimming left V 1 base short and J 5 bases short, with 16 bases between.

The DNA of the CDR3 is TGCGCCAGCAGCCATGAAATCCGGGACACCGGAATGGATACGCAGTATTTT. This translates into CASSHEIRDTGMDTQYF. This chain connects TRBV4-1 to TRBJ2-3; weak D call: TRBD1 (6 bases). Germline V lookup: CDR1 MGHRA, CDR2 YSYEKL. With 3 bases removed from V and 6 bases from J, the gap between germline ends came to 22 bases. This CDR3 has 17 residues.

The chain combines TRBV2 with TRBJ2-2, with 13 bases that match TRBD2. J was trimmed by 7 bases and V by 8 bases; bases with no gene match: 13. The CDR3 consists of 17 residues. Germline V gene data show CDR1 as SNHLY and CDR2 as FYNNEI. CDR3 amino acids: CASGATPLAGGLGELFF. The CDR3 region has the DNA TGTGCCAGCGGGGCGACCCCACTAGCGGGGGGGCTCGGGGAGCTGTTTTTT.

The rearrangement joins TRBV7-2 to TRBJ2-2; 7 nucleotides agree with TRBD2. This CDR3 region has 15 residues. CDR1 is SGHTA, CDR2 FQGNSA, per germline. The V segment lost 6 bases and the J segment 3 bases; nucleotides outside the gene matches: 7. CDR3 nucleotides: TGTGCCAGCAGTCTTCAGCGGGGCTACACCGGGGAGCTGTTTTTT. Translating gives CASSLQRGYTGELFF.

V is TRBV7-6 and J is TRBJ2-7; 13 nucleotides match TRBD2. The CDR3 is 17 residues long. Germline V gene lookup returns CDR1 SGHVS and CDR2 FNYEAQ. V gave up 5 bases and J gave up 2 bases; unmatched junction bases: 9. The CDR3, as DNA: TGTGCCAGCAGCCCCACCGGGACTAGCGGGGTGCCCTACGAGCAGTACTTC. Its translation is CASSPTGTSGVPYEQYF.

This chain links TRBV11-3 with TRBJ2-3; D perhaps matches TRBD2 (5 bases). The germline CDR1 and CDR2 sequences are SGHNT and YENEEA. The CDR3 loop spans 16 amino acids. Deletions cut 1 base from V and 4 bases from J, with 15 bases between. The CDR3 is CASSLGGRGEADTQYF. CDR3 DNA: TGTGCCAGCAGCTTAGGAGGCCGGGGTGAAGCAGATACGCAGTATTTT.

The chain recombines TRBV7-2 with TRBJ2-2; D remains ambiguous. The CDR3 covers 16 residues. Trimming shortened V by 1 base and J by 2 bases, and 11 bases separated the two germline ends. The germline gives CDR1 SGHTA, CDR2 FQGNSA. The CDR3 spells CASSLVGRPNTGELFF. CDR3 DNA: TGTGCCAGCAGCTTAGTTGGGCGGCCTAACACCGGGGAGCTGTTTTTT.

V and J are TRBV30 and TRBJ1-2; possible D gene TRBD1, 5 bases. The germline V gene has CDR1 GTSNPN and CDR2 SVGIG (reference sequence). CDR3 length equals 10 residues. Trimming took 5 bases from V and 6 from J, leaving 7 bases between them. CDR3 in amino acids: CAWARDGYTF. The CDR3 nucleotides are TGTGCCTGGGCCAGGGATGGCTACACCTTC.

The chain uses TRBV3-1 (or the pseudogene TRBV3-2) and TRBJ1-1; D gene unclear. The CDR3 consists of 15 residues. Germline V gene data show CDR1 as LGHDT and CDR2 as YNNKEL (reference sequence). Trimming stripped 4 bases from V and 2 bases from J, with 14 bases between. The CDR3 region is CASSPSGVPNTEAFF. The CDR3 DNA is TGTGCCAGCAGCCCTTCGGGTGTCCCCAACACTGAAGCTTTCTTT.